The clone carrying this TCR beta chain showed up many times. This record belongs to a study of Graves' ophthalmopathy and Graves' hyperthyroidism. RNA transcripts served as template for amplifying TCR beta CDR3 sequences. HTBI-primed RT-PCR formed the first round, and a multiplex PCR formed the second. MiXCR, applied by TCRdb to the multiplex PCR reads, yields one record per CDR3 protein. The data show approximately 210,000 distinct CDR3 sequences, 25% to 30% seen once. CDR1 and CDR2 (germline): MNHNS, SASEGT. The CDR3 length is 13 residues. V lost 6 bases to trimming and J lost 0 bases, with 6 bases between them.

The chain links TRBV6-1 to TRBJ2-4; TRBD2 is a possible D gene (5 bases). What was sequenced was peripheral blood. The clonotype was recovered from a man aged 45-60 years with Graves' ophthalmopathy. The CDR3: CASREGAKNIQYF. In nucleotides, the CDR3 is TGTGCCAGCAGAGAGGGAGCCAAAAACATTCAGTACTTC.